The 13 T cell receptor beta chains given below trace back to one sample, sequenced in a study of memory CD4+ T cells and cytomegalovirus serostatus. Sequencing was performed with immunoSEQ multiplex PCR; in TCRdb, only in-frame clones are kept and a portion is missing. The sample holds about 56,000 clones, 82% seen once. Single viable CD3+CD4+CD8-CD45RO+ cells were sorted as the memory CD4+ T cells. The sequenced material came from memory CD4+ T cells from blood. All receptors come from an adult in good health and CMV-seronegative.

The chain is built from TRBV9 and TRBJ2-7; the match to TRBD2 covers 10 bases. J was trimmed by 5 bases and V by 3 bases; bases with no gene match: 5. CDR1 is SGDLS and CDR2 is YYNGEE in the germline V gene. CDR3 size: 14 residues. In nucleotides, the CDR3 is TGTGCCAGCAGCGAGCGGGGGGGCTCGGACGAGCAGTACTTC. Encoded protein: CASSERGGSDEQYF. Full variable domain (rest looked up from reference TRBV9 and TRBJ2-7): DSGVTQTPKHLITATGQRVTLRCSPRSGDLSVYWYQQSLDQGLQFLIQYYNGEERAKGNILERFSAQQFPDLHSELNLSSLELGDSALYFCASSERGGSDEQYFGPGTRLTVT.

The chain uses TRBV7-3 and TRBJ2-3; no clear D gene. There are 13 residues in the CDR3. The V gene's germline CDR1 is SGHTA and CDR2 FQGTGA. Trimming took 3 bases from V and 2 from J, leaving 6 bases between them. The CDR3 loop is CASSFVHTDTQYF. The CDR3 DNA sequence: TGTGCCAGCAGCTTTGTGCACACAGATACGCAGTATTTT.

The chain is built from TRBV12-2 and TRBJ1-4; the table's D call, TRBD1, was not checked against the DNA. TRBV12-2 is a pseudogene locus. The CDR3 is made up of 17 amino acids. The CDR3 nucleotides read TGTGCAAGTCGCTCCACCATCAGGGGGTCAACTAATGAAAAACTGTTTTTT. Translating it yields CASRSTIRGSTNEKLFF.

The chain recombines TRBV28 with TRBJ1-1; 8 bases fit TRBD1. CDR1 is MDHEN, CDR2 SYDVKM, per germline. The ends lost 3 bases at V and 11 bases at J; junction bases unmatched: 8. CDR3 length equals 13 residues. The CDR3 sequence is CASSFQQGVWAFF. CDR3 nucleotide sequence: TGTGCCAGCAGTTTTCAACAGGGGGTTTGGGCTTTCTTT. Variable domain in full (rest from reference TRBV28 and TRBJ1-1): DVKVTQSSRYLVKRTGEKVFLECVQDMDHENMFWYRQDPGLGLRLIYFSYDVKMKEKGDIPEGYSVSREKKERFSLILESASTNQTSMYLCASSFQQGVWAFFGQGTRLTVV.

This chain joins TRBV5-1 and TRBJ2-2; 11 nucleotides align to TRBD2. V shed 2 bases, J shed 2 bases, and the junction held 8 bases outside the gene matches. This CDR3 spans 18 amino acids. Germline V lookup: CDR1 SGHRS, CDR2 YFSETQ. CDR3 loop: CASSFSASGGHNTGELFF. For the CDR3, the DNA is TGCGCCAGCAGCTTCTCGGCTAGCGGGGGGCACAACACCGGGGAGCTGTTTTTT.

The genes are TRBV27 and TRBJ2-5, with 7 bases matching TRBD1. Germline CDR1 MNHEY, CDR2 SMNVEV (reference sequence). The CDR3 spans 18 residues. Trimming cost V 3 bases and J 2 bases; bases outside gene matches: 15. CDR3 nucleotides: TGTGCCAGCAGTTTCTCTATCGGGGCAGGGGGTTTGCAAGAGACCCAGTACTTC. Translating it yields CASSFSIGAGGLQETQYF.

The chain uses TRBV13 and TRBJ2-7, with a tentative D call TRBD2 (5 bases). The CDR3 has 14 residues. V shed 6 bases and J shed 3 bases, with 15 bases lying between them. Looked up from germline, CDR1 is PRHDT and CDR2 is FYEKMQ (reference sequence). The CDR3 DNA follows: TGTGCCAGCAGTGAGGGCAGATCGGTCTACGAGCAGTACTTC. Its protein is CASSEGRSVYEQYF. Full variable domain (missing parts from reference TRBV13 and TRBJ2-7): AAGVIQSPRHLIKEKRETATLKCYPIPRHDTVYWYQQGPGQDPQFLISFYEKMQSDKGSIPDRFSAQQFSDYHSELNMSSLELGDSALYFCASSEGRSVYEQYFGPGTRLTVT.

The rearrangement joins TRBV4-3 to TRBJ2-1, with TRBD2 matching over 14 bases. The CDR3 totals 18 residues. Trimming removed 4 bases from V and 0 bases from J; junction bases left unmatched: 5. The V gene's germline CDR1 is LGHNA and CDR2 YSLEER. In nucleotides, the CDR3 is TGCGCCAGCAGCCCGACTAGCGGGGGGGAGAGCTCCTACAATGAGCAGTTCTTC. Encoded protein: CASSPTSGGESSYNEQFF.

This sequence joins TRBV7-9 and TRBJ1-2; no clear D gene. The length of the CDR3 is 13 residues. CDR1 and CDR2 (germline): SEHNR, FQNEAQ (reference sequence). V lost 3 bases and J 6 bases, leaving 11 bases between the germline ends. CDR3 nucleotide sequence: TGTGCCAGCAGCTTGTCCAGGTACGATGGCTACACCTTC. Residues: CASSLSRYDGYTF. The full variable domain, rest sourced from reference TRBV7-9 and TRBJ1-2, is DTGVSQNPRHKITKRGQNVTFRCDPISEHNRLYWYRQTLGQGPEFLTYFQNEAQLEKSRLLSDRFSAERPKGSFSTLEIQRTEQGDSAMYLCASSLSRYDGYTFGSGTRLTVV.

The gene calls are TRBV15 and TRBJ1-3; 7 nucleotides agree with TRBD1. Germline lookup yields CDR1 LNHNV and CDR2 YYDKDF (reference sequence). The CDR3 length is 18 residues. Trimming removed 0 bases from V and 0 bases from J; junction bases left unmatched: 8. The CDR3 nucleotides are TGTGCCACCAGCAGAGATCCGGGACAGCTGAGCTCTGGAAACACCATATATTTT. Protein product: CATSRDPGQLSSGNTIYF.

The DNA for the CDR3 is TGTGCCAGCAGCCAAGATCGCAGGGGATACGAGCAGTACTTC. Protein: CASSQDRRGYEQYF. The V and J genes are TRBV4-2 and TRBJ2-7; possibly TRBD1 for D (6 bases). Germline CDR1 and CDR2: LGHNA and YNFKEQ. V was trimmed by 0 bases and J by 4 bases, leaving 10 bases between them. The CDR3 has 14 amino acids.

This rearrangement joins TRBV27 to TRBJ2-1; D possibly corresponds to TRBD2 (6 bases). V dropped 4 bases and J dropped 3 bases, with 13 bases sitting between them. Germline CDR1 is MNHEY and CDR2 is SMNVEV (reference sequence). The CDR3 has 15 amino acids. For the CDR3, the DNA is TGTGCCAGCAGTTCCTTGGGACTCAACTACAATGAGCAGTTCTTC. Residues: CASSSLGLNYNEQFF.

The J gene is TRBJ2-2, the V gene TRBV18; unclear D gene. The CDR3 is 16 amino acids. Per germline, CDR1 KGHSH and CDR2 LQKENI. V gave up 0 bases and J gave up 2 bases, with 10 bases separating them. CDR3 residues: CASSPPSRLNTGELFF. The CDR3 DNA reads TGTGCCAGCTCACCACCGAGCAGGCTCAACACCGGGGAGCTGTTTTTT.